This TCR beta chain derives from a study of blood T cell repertoires in COVID-19. Overall study context: Donors in the United States, Italy and Spain gave samples during acute or convalescent COVID-19. PBMCs, B-cell-depleted T cells, or T cells were the source of the cDNA or gDNA that made up the material.

Authors' data handling: Reference gene primers were amplified, and this amplification served to estimate nucleated cell counts. TCRdb keeps only in-frame clones here, not all; method: immunoSEQ multiplex PCR. That table is the source of V, J and clone size, and D and trimming were worked out from the DNA. In the table there are 450,000 to 500,000 clones, 75% to 90% of which are singletons. From germline, CDR1 is LGHNA and CDR2 YNFKEQ. CDR3 size: 18 residues. V was pared by 9 bases and J by 5 bases, with 26 bases between. This rearrangement joins TRBV4-2 to TRBJ1-6; a possible D gene is TRBD1 (5 bases). The sequence was obtained from a human donor in a cohort sampled during active COVID-19. Sequenced material: peripheral blood. The CDR3 loop is CASYKWSAGYPHNSPLHF. Written as DNA, the CDR3 is TGTGCCAGTTATAAGTGGTCCGCAGGGTACCCCCATAATTCACCCCTCCACTTT.